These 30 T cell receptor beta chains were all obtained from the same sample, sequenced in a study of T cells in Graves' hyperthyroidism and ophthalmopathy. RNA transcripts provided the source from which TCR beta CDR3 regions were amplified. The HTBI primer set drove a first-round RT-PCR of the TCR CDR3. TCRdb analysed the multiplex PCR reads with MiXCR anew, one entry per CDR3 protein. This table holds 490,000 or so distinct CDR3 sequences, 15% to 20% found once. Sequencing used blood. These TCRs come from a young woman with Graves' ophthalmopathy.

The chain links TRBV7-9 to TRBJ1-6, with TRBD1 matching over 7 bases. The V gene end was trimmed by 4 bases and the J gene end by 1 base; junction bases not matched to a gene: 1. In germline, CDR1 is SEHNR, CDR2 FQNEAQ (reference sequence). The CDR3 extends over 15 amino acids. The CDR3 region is CASSSTGSYNSPLHF. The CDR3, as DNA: TGTGCCAGCAGCTCGACAGGGTCCTATAATTCACCCCTCCACTTT. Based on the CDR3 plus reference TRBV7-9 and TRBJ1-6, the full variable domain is DTGVSQNPRHKITKRGQNVTFRCDPISEHNRLYWYRQTLGQGPEFLTYFQNEAQLEKSRLLSDRFSAERPKGSFSTLEIQRTEQGDSAMYLCASSSTGSYNSPLHFGNGTRLTVT.

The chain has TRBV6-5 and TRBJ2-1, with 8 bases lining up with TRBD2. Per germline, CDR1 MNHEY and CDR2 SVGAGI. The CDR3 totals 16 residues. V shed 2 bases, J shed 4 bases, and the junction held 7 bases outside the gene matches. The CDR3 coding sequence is TGTGCCAGCAGTTACGCGAGCGGGGGAATATACAATGAGCAGTTCTTC. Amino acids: CASSYASGGIYNEQFF.

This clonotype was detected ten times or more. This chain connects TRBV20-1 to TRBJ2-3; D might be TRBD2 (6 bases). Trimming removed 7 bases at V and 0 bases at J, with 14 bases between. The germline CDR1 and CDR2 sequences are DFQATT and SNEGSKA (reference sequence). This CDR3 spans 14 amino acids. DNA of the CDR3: TGCAGTGAGTGGATAGCGGCTAGCACAGATACGCAGTATTTT. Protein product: CSEWIAASTDTQYF.

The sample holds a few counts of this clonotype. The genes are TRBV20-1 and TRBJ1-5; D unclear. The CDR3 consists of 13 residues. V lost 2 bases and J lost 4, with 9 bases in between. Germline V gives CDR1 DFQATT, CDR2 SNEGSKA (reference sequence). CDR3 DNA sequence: TGCAGTGCTAGACAGACGGGAAATCAGCCCCAGCATTTT. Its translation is CSARQTGNQPQHF.

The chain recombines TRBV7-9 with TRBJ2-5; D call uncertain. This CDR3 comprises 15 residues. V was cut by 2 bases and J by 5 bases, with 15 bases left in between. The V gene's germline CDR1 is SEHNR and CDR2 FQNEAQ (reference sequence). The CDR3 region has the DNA TGTGCCAGCAGCTTATCACAAGGGTCTGGGGAGACCCAGTACTTC. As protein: CASSLSQGSGETQYF.

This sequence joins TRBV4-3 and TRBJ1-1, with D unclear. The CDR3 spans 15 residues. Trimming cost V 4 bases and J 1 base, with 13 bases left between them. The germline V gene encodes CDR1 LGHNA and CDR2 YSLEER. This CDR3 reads CASSRDLQSNTEAFF. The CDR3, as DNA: TGCGCCAGCAGCCGAGATCTCCAATCGAACACTGAAGCTTTCTTT.

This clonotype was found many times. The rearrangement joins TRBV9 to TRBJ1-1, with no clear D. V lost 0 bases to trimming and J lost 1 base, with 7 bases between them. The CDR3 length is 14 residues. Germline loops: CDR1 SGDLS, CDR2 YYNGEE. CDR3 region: CASSVESGNTEAFF. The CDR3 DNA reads TGTGCCAGCAGCGTAGAGTCGGGGAACACTGAAGCTTTCTTT.

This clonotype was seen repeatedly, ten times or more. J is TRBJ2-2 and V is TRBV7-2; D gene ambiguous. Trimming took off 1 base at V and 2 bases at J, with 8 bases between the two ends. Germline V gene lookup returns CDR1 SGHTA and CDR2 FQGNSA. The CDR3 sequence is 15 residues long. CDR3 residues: CASSLDRLNTGELFF. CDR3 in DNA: TGTGCCAGCAGCTTAGACAGACTCAACACCGGGGAGCTGTTTTTT.

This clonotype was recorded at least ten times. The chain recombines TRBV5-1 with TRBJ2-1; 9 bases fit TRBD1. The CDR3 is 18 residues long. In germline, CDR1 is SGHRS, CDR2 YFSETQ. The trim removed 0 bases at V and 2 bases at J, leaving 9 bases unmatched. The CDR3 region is CASSLGQGGTGAYNEQFF. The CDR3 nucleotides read TGCGCCAGCAGCTTGGGACAGGGGGGCACAGGGGCCTACAATGAGCAGTTCTTC.

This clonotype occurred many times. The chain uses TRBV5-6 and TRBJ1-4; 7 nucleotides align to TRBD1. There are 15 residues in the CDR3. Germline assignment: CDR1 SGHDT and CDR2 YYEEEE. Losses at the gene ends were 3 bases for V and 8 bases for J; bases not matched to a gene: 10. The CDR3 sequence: CASSYDPGGTEKLFF. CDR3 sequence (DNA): TGTGCCAGCAGCTATGACCCAGGGGGAACCGAAAAACTGTTTTTT.

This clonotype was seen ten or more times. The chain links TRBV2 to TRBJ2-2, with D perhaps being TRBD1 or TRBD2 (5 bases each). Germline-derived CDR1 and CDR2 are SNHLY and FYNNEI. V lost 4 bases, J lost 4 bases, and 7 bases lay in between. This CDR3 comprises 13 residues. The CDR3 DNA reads TGTGCCAGCAGTGCTGGGACCACCGGGGAGCTGTTTTTT. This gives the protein CASSAGTTGELFF.

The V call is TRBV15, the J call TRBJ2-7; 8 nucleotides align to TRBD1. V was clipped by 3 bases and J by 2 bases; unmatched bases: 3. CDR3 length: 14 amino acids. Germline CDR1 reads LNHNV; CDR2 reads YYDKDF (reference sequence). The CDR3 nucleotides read TGTGCCACCAGCAGGGACAGGGATACCTACGAGCAGTACTTC. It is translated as CATSRDRDTYEQYF.

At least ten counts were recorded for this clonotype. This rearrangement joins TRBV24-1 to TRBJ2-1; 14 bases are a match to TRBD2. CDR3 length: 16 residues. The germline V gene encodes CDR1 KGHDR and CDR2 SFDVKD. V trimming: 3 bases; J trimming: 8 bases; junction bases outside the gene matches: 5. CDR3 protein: CATSDPGTSGRYEQFF. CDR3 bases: TGTGCCACCAGTGATCCCGGGACTAGCGGGAGATATGAGCAGTTCTTC.

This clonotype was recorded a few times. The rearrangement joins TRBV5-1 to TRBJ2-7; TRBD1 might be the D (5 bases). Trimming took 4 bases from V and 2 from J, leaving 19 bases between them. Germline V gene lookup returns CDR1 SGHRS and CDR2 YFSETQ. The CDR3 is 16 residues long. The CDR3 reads CASSDRHSTGPYEQYF. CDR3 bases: TGCGCCAGCAGCGACAGACACTCCACGGGCCCCTACGAGCAGTACTTC.

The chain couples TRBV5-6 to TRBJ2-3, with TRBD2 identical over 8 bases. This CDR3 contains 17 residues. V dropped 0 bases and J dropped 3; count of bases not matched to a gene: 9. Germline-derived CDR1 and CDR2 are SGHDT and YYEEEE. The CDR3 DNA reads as TGTGCCAGCAGCTTGGTAATAGCGGGATGGAGAACAGATACGCAGTATTTT. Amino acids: CASSLVIAGWRTDTQYF. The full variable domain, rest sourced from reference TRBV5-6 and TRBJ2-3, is DAGVTQSPTHLIKTRGQQVTLRCSPKSGHDTVSWYQQALGQGPQFIFQYYEEEERQRGNFPDRFSGHQFPNYSSELNVNALLLGDSALYLCASSLVIAGWRTDTQYFGPGTRLTVL.

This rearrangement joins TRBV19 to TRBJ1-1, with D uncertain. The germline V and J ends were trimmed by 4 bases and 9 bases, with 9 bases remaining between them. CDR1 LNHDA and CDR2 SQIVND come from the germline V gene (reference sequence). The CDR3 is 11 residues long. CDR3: CASSTKSKAFF. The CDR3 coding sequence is TGTGCCAGTAGTACAAAAAGCAAAGCTTTCTTT.

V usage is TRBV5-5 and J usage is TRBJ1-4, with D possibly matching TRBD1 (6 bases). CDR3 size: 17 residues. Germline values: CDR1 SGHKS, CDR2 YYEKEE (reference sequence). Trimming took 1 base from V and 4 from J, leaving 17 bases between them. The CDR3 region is CASSLKWLQGGNEKLFF. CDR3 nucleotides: TGTGCCAGCAGCTTGAAGTGGCTACAGGGAGGTAATGAAAAACTGTTTTTT. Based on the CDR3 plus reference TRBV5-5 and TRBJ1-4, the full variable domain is DAGVTQSPTHLIKTRGQQVTLRCSPISGHKSVSWYQQVLGQGPQFIFQYYEKEERGRGNFPDRFSARQFPNYSSELNVNALLLGDSALYLCASSLKWLQGGNEKLFFGSGTQLSVL.

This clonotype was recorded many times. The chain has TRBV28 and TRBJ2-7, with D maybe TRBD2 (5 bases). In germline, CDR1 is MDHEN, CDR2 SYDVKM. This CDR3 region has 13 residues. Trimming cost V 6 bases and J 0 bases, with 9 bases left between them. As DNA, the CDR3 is TGTGCCAGCAGCTCGGGAAGCTCCTACGAGCAGTACTTC. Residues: CASSSGSSYEQYF.

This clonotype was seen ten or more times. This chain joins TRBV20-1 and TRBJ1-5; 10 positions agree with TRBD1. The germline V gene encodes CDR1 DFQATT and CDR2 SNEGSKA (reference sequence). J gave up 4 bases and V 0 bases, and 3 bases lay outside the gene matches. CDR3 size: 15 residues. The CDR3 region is CSARDGGQGNQPQHF. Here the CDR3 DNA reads TGCAGTGCTAGAGATGGGGGACAGGGGAATCAGCCCCAGCATTTT.

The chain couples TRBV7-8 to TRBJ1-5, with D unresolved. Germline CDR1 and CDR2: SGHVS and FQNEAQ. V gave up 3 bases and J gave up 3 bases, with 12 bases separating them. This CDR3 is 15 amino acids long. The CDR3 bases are TGTGCCAGCAGCTTCCTCGGGGATCCCAATCAGCCCCAGCATTTT. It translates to CASSFLGDPNQPQHF.

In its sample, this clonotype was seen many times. The CDR3: CASSPGQFTDTQYF. CDR3 nucleotide sequence: TGTGCCAGCAGTCCAGGACAGTTCACAGATACGCAGTATTTT. V gene TRBV12-3 or TRBV12-4 combines with J gene TRBJ2-3; a weak D match, TRBD1 (6 bases). The CDR3 loop spans 14 amino acids. V lost 5 bases to trimming and J lost 2 bases, with 11 bases between them.

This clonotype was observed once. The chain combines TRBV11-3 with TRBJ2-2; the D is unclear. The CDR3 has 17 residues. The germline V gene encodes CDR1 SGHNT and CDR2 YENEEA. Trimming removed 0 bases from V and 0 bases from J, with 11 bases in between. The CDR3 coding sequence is TGTGCCAGCAGCTTAGATCCGCAGGCCGCGAACACCGGGGAGCTGTTTTTT. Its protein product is CASSLDPQAANTGELFF.

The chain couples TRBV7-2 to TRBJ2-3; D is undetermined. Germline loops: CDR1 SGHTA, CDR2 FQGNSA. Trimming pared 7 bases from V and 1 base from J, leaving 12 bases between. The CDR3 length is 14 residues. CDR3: CASNRNAGTDTQYF. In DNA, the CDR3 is TGTGCCAGCAACCGAAACGCGGGCACAGATACGCAGTATTTT.

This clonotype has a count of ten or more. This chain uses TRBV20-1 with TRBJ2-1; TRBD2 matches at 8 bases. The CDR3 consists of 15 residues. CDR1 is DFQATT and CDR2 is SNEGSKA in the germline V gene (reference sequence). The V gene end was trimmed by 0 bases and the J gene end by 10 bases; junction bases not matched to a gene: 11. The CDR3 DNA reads TGCAGTGCTAGAGATGGGGGACTAGGCAGGAAAGAGCAGTTCTTC. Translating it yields CSARDGGLGRKEQFF.

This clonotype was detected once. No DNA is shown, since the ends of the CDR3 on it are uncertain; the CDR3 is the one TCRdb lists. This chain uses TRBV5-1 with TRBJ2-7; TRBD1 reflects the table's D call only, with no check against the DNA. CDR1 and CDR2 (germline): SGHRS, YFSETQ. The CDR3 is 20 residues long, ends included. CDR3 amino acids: CASSFYICSVRQGAGHEQYF.

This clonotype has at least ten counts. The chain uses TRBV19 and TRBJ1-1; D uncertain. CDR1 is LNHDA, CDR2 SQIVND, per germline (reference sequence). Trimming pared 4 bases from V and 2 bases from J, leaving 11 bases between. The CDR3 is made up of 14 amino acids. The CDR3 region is CASSTNPANTEAFF. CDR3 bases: TGTGCCAGTAGTACCAATCCTGCTAACACTGAAGCTTTCTTT.

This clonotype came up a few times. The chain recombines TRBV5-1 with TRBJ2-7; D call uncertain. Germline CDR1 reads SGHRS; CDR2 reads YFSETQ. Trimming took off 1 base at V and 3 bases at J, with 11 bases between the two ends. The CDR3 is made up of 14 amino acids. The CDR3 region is CASSLSTANYEQYF. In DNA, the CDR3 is TGCGCCAGCAGCTTGTCTACAGCGAACTACGAGCAGTACTTC.

The CDR3 DNA reads as TGCAGTGCTAGAGCTAGGGCATCTGTCTACAATGAGCAGTTCTTC. Residues: CSARARASVYNEQFF. The V gene is TRBV20-1, the J gene TRBJ2-1; D call uncertain. The CDR3 sequence is 15 residues long. Germline CDR1 and CDR2: DFQATT and SNEGSKA (reference sequence). Trimming left V 1 base short and J 3 bases short, with 13 bases between.

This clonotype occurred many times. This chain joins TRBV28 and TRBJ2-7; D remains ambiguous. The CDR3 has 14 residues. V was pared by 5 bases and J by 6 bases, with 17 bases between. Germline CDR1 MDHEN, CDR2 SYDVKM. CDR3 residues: CASSVNTGAREQYF. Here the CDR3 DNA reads TGTGCCAGCAGTGTCAATACTGGAGCCCGCGAGCAGTACTTC. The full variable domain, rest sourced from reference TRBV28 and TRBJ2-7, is DVKVTQSSRYLVKRTGEKVFLECVQDMDHENMFWYRQDPGLGLRLIYFSYDVKMKEKGDIPEGYSVSREKKERFSLILESASTNQTSMYLCASSVNTGAREQYFGPGTRLTVT.

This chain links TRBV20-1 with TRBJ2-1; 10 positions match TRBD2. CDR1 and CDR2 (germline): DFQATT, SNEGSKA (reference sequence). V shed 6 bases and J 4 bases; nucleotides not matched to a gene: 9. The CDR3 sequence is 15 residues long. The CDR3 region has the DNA TGCAGTGCCGAAGGAGCGGGAGGGCGTTACAATGAGCAGTTCTTC. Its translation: CSAEGAGGRYNEQFF.